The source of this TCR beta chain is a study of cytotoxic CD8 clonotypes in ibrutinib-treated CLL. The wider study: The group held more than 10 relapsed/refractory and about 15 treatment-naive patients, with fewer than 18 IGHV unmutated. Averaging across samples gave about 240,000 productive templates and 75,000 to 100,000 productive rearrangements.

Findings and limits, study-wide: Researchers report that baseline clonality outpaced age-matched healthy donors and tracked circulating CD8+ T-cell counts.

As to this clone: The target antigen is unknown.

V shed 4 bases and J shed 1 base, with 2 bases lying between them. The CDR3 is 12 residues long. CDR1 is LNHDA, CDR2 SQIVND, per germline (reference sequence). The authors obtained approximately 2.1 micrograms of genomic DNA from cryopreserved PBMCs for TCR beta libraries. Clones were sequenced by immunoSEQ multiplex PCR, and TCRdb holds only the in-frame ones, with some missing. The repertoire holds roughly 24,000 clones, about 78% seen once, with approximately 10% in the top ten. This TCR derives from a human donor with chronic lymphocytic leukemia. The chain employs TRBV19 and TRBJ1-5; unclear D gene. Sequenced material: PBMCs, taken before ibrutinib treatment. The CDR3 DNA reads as TGTGCCAGTAGTAGGAGCAATCAGCCCCAGCATTTT. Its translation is CASSRSNQPQHF.